The rows below give T cell receptor beta chains drawn from one sample of a study of blood T cell repertoires in COVID-19. The method was immunoSEQ multiplex PCR; TCRdb's version includes in-frame clones alone and lacks a portion of them. The table lists over 60,000 clones, 80% to 90% of them singletons, with 6.5% to 7.5% in the top ten. Material: peripheral blood. The source of these receptors is a woman of 80 years or more with active COVID-19. CDR3s include the opening cysteine and the closing phenylalanine or tryptophan. D genes are given only for firm matches. A row's size may be missing; if present it is once, few, many or a size class.

V gene	J gene	clone size	D gene	CDR3 DNA	CDR3 protein
TRBV20-1	TRBJ2-7	.	.	TGCAGTGCTAGTTCCGGACAGCTTAGCTCCTACGAGCAGTACTTC	CSASSGQLSSYEQYF
TRBV6-2/TRBV6-3	TRBJ2-3	.	TRBD2	TGTGCCAGTAGCGACTCTAGCGGGAGGAATACAGATACGCAGTATTTT	CASSDSSGRNTDTQYF
TRBV12-3/TRBV12-4	TRBJ2-5	.	TRBD2	TGTGCCAGCACCCCGGGGGGGGAGACCCAGTACTTC	CASTPGGETQYF
TRBV11-2	TRBJ2-3	.	.	TGTGCCAGCTCGTTGCGGGGTAGCGCGACCACAGATACGCAGTATTTT	CASSLRGSATTDTQYF
TRBV2	TRBJ2-3	.	.	TGTGCCAGCAGTGTACGGGGAGATACGCAGTATTTT	CASSVRGDTQYF
TRBV6-5	TRBJ2-5	.	.	TGTGCCAGCAGTCAGGGGCTCCAAGAGACCCAGTACTTC	CASSQGLQETQYF
TRBV4-2	TRBJ1-2	.	.	TGTGCCAGCAGCCAAGGGGGGGGTGGCTACACCTTC	CASSQGGGGYTF
TRBV6-2/TRBV6-3	TRBJ1-5	.	TRBD1	TGTGCCAGCAGTTGGGTTTCCAGGACAGGGGCTAGCAATCAGCCCCAGCATTTT	CASSWVSRTGASNQPQHF
TRBV5-4	TRBJ1-2	.	.	TGTGCCAGCAGCCCTGGCTTGCGGGGAGGCTATGGCTACACCTTC	CASSPGLRGGYGYTF
TRBV3-1/TRBV3-2	TRBJ2-7	.	.	TGTGCCAGCAGCCCCCTAGCGACACCACCTGACGAGCAGTACTTC	CASSPLATPPDEQYF
TRBV27	TRBJ2-7	.	TRBD2	TGTGCCAGCAGGACACCTAGCGGGAGGAGCACCTACGAGCAGTACTTC	CASRTPSGRSTYEQYF
TRBV7-8	TRBJ2-5	.	TRBD1	TGTGCCAGCAGCTTCGGGACAGGGTATACAGAGACCCAGTACTTC	CASSFGTGYTETQYF
TRBV21-1	TRBJ2-1	.	.	TGTGCCAGCAGCAGAGGGTTTTATGTTTCCTCCTATGAGCAGTTCTTC	CASSRGFYVSSYEQFF
TRBV15	TRBJ2-7	.	TRBD2	TGTGCCACCAGCCCAGAGTTACTAGCGGGAGTCCACGAGCAGTACTTC	CATSPELLAGVHEQYF
TRBV6-6	TRBJ1-2	once	.	TGTGCCAGCAGTTACGGGGGAGGGCTAGGCTACACCTTC	CASSYGGGLGYTF
TRBV25-1	TRBJ1-1	.	.	TGTGCCAGCAGTGATCACAGGCCGAACACTGAAGCTTTCTTT	CASSDHRPNTEAFF
TRBV7-3	TRBJ2-3	.	.	TGTGCCAGCAGCCCCACAGGGAGCACAGATACGCAGTATTTT	CASSPTGSTDTQYF
TRBV21-1	TRBJ2-2	.	.	TGTGCCAGCAGCAATGGGACAGGGGTATTTGGGGAGCTGTTTTTT	CASSNGTGVFGELFF
TRBV29-1	TRBJ2-5	.	TRBD2	TGCAGCGTTGTAGATACAGGGACTAGCCAAGAGACCCAGTACTTC	CSVVDTGTSQETQYF
TRBV7-9	TRBJ2-7	.	TRBD1	TGTGCCAGCAGCTCACAGGGGAGAGGGCCCTACGAGCAGTACTTC	CASSSQGRGPYEQYF
TRBV5-1	TRBJ2-5	.	TRBD2	TGCGCCAGCAGCCCCGTTAGCGGGACGGGTGGAGAGACCCAGTACTTC	CASSPVSGTGGETQYF
TRBV7-2	TRBJ2-3	.	.	TGTGCCAGCAGCTTAGAGTTGTGGGAGGCGCTATCCACAGATACGCAGTATTTT	CASSLELWEALSTDTQYF
TRBV6-6	TRBJ2-1	.	.	TGTGCCAGCAGTCTATGGCCCTTCGAGGGCGGCGGAATTTCTTACAATGAGCAGTTCTTC	CASSLWPFEGGGISYNEQFF
TRBV25-1	TRBJ1-1	.	TRBD1	TGTGCCAGCAGTGAAACTCCGGGACAGGGGGCAACTGAAGCTTTCTTT	CASSETPGQGATEAFF
TRBV16	TRBJ1-4	.	.	TGTGCCAGCAGCCCGTACAGGGCTTCGGGAACTAATGAAAAACTGTTTTTT	CASSPYRASGTNEKLFF
TRBV5-1	TRBJ1-6	.	.	TGCGCCAGCAGCTTGGACTCAGGTTCACCCCTCCACTTT	CASSLDSGSPLHF
TRBV11-1	TRBJ2-7	.	TRBD2	TGTGCCAGCAGCAGACGACTAGCGGGTTCCGGCTACGAGCAGTACTTC	CASSRRLAGSGYEQYF
TRBV7-7	TRBJ2-5	.	TRBD2	TGTGCTAGCAGTATTACGGGGGGTAAGGTGGAGACCCAGTACTTC	CASSITGGKVETQYF
TRBV15	TRBJ2-5	.	.	TGTGCCACCAGCAGAGATCCCCCGGGGGCGGGACTAAAAGAGACCCAGTACTTC	CATSRDPPGAGLKETQYF
TRBV29-1	TRBJ1-1	.	.	TGCAGCGTCCCAGGGGTAAACACTGAAGCTTTCTTT	CSVPGVNTEAFF
TRBV15	TRBJ2-7	.	.	TGTGCCACCAGCAGAGATGCAGGGGAGGGATACGAGCAGTACTTC	CATSRDAGEGYEQYF
TRBV9	TRBJ2-5	.	.	TGTGCCAGCAGCGCGGGAATCGGAGAGACCCAGTACTTC	CASSAGIGETQYF
TRBV4-1	TRBJ2-3	.	TRBD1	TGCGCCAGCAGCCAAGCAATCGCCGGGACAGGGGGGGATACGCAGTATTTT	CASSQAIAGTGGDTQYF
TRBV10-3	TRBJ2-1	.	.	TGTGCCATCACCGGACATGGGCTGAATGAGCAGTTCTTC	CAITGHGLNEQFF
TRBV7-8	TRBJ2-2	.	.	TGTGCCAGCAGCCCTGGAAGGGGATCGCACACCGGGGAGCTGTTTTTT	CASSPGRGSHTGELFF
TRBV7-9	TRBJ2-5	.	.	TGTGCCAGCGACCTAAGAGGGCGGGGCGCGGGGGAGACCCAGTACTTC	CASDLRGRGAGETQYF
TRBV5-1	TRBJ2-1	.	.	TGCGCCAGCAGCCTCCCCGGTCAATCCTACAATGAGCAGTTCTTC	CASSLPGQSYNEQFF
TRBV7-6	TRBJ2-7	.	TRBD2	TGTGCCAGCAGCTTATCCCCGGGACTAGCGGAATCCCGGGGCGAGCAGTACTTC	CASSLSPGLAESRGEQYF
TRBV7-9	TRBJ1-6	.	.	TGTGCCAGCAGCCCCTCCGGGACACTTAATTCACCCCTCCACTTT	CASSPSGTLNSPLHF
TRBV4-3	TRBJ1-3	.	.	TGCGCCAGCAGCCAAGGGGTCGGAGGTACTGGAAACACCATATATTTT	CASSQGVGGTGNTIYF
TRBV4-2	TRBJ2-3	.	.	TGTGCCAGCAGCCAAGAGAGAGGTCGGGGGACGCAGTATTTT	CASSQERGRGTQYF
TRBV7-3	TRBJ1-1	.	.	TGTGCCAGCAGCTTAGATCGGGACATCAACACTGAAGCTTTCTTT	CASSLDRDINTEAFF
TRBV20-1	TRBJ1-2	.	.	TGCAGTGCCCTGGGTCGGGGAGGCTACACCTTC	CSALGRGGYTF